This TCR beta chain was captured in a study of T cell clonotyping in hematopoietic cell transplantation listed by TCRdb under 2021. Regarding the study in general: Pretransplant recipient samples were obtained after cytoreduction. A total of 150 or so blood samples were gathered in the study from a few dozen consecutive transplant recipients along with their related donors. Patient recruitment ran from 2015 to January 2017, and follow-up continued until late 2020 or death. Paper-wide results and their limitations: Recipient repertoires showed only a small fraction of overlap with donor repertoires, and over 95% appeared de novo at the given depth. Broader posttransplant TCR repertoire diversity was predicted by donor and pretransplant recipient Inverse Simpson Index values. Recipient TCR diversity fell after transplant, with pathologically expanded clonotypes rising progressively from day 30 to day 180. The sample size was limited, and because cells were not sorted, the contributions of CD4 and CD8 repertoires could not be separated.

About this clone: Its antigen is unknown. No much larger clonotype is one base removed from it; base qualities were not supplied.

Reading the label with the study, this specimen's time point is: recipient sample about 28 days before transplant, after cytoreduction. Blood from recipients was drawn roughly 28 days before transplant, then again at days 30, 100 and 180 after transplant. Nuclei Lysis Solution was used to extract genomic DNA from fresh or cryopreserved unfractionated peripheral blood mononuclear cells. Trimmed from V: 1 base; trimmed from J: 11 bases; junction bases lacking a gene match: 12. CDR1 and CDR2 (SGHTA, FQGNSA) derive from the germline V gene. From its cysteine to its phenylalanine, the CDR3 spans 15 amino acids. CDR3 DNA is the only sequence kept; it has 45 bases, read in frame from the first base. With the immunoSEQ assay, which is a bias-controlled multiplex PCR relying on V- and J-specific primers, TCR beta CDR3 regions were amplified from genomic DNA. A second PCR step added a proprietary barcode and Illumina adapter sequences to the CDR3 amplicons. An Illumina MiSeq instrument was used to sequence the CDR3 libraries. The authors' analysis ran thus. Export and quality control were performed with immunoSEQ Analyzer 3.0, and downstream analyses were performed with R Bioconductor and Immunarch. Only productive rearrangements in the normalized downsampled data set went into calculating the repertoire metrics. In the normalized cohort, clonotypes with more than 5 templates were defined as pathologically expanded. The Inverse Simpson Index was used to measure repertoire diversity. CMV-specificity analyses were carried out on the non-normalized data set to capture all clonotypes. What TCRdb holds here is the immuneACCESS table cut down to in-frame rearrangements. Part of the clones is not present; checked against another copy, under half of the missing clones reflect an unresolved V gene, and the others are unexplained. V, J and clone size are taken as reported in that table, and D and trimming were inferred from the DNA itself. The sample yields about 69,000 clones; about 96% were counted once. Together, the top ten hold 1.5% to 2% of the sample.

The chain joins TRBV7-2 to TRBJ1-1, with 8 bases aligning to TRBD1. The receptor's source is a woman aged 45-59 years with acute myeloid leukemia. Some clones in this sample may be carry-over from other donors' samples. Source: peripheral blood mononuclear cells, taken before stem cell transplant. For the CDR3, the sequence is CASSLGGQALTGAFF. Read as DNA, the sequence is TGTGCCAGCAGCTTAGGGGGACAGGCCTTAACCGGGGCTTTCTTT.